A single sample gave rise to the 20 T cell receptor beta chains below, sequenced in a study of T-cell memory formation after mild COVID-19. TCRdb passed the 5' RACE reads through MiXCR, listing each CDR3 protein once. Here the sample spans about 110,000 distinct CDR3 sequences, 22% being singletons. Sequencing was carried out using PBMCs or a T cell subset sorted from them (not recorded which). Every receptor here comes from a man between 18 and 35 years old who had mild COVID-19 (a few samples of this study predate the infection). Cell type and time point are not known.

The chain is built from TRBV4-3 and TRBJ2-3; D may be TRBD2 (5 bases). This CDR3 comprises 15 residues. Germline V CDR1 and CDR2: LGHNA, YSLEER. Trimming shortened V by 4 bases and J by 4 bases, and 15 bases separated the two germline ends. The chain's CDR3 is CASSPMSGSADTQYF. CDR3 sequence (DNA): TGCGCCAGCAGCCCCATGAGCGGATCAGCAGATACGCAGTATTTT.

The chain joins TRBV12-3 or TRBV12-4 to TRBJ1-5; maybe TRBD1 (6 bases). CDR3 length: 16 amino acids. The V end lost 1 base, the J end lost 3 bases, and 13 bases lay between the germline ends. In nucleotides, the CDR3 is TGTGCCAGCAGTTTAGACGGGGGGGCACCCAATCAGCCCCAGCATTTT. Protein sequence: CASSLDGGAPNQPQHF.

The chain joins TRBV28 to TRBJ2-2; TRBD1 might be the D (5 bases). V was cut by 6 bases and J by 9 bases, with 14 bases left in between. This CDR3 comprises 13 residues. CDR1 MDHEN and CDR2 SYDVKM come from the germline V gene. The CDR3 sequence is CASSRPDSWELFF. DNA of the CDR3: TGTGCCAGCAGCCGCCCAGACAGCTGGGAGCTGTTTTTT.

The V gene is TRBV28, the J gene TRBJ2-5; 7 positions agree with TRBD2. This CDR3 is built from 14 residues. From germline, CDR1 is MDHEN and CDR2 SYDVKM. The V segment lost 3 bases and the J segment 4 bases; nucleotides outside the gene matches: 5. CDR3 residues: CASSFREARETQYF. CDR3 bases: TGTGCCAGCAGTTTTCGGGAGGCGCGAGAGACCCAGTACTTC. Filled out from reference TRBV28 and TRBJ2-5, the complete variable domain reads DVKVTQSSRYLVKRTGEKVFLECVQDMDHENMFWYRQDPGLGLRLIYFSYDVKMKEKGDIPEGYSVSREKKERFSLILESASTNQTSMYLCASSFREARETQYFGPGTRLLVL.

This clonotype was seen a few times. V is TRBV24-1 and J is TRBJ1-5; possible D gene TRBD1, 6 bases. CDR1 and CDR2 from the germline V gene are KGHDR and SFDVKD. The CDR3 runs 16 residues. V lost 2 bases and J 7 bases, leaving 17 bases between the germline ends. The CDR3 protein is CATSDWDKWRRQPQHF. As DNA, the CDR3 is TGTGCCACCAGTGATTGGGACAAATGGCGCCGGCAGCCCCAGCATTTT.

The sample holds a few counts of this clonotype. The chain links TRBV6-2 or TRBV6-3 to TRBJ2-3; D is possibly TRBD1 or TRBD2 (5 bases each). CDR1 and CDR2 from the germline V gene are MNHEY and SVGEGT. The CDR3 totals 16 residues. Trimming shortened V by 4 bases and J by 0 bases, and 14 bases separated the two germline ends. The CDR3 region is CASSCPEGESTDTQYF. CDR3 nucleotides: TGTGCCAGCAGTTGCCCTGAAGGGGAGAGCACAGATACGCAGTATTTT.

This clonotype was picked up one time. This chain links TRBV27 with TRBJ1-6, with a possible D match to TRBD1 (5 bases). V lost 3 bases, J lost 7 bases, and 16 bases lay in between. This CDR3 is built from 16 residues. Germline lookup yields CDR1 MNHEY and CDR2 SMNVEV (reference sequence). CDR3 sequence reads: CASSLTWGGGNSPLHF. The DNA of the CDR3 is TGTGCCAGCAGTTTGACGTGGGGGGGAGGCAATTCACCCCTCCACTTT.

This sequence joins TRBV7-9 and TRBJ2-7; maybe TRBD1 (6 bases). V was shortened by 5 bases and J by 1 base, with 12 bases between the two germline ends. From germline, CDR1 is SEHNR and CDR2 FQNEAQ (reference sequence). The CDR3 has 14 residues. The CDR3 DNA is TGTGCCAGCAGCGCCCCAGGACAGTCCTACGAGCAGTACGTC. Translating gives CASSAPGQSYEQYV.

This clonotype came up a few times. This chain links TRBV27 with TRBJ1-1; maybe TRBD1 (5 bases). The length of the CDR3 is 14 residues. Germline V CDR1 and CDR2: MNHEY, SMNVEV (reference sequence). V gave up 6 bases and J gave up 4 bases, with 15 bases separating them. The chain's CDR3 is CASSHSGTVTEAFF. CDR3 in DNA: TGTGCCAGCAGCCATTCCGGGACCGTCACTGAAGCTTTCTTT.

The rearrangement uses TRBV4-1 and TRBJ2-4; D gene unclear. Germline lookup yields CDR1 MGHRA and CDR2 YSYEKL. This CDR3 is 14 amino acids long. The V end lost 6 bases, the J end lost 3 bases, and 12 bases lay between the germline ends. Here the CDR3 reads CASRNGYGKNIQYF. The DNA of the CDR3 is TGCGCCAGCAGGAACGGTTACGGCAAAAACATTCAGTACTTC.

The chain carries TRBV4-2 and TRBJ2-3, with a possible D match to TRBD1 (5 bases). V gave up 1 base and J gave up 2 bases, with 10 bases separating them. The CDR3 covers 15 residues. Germline V gene sequence: CDR1 LGHNA, CDR2 YNFKEQ. CDR3 sequence reads: CASSQVQAVTDTQYF. CDR3 bases: TGTGCCAGCAGCCAAGTACAGGCAGTCACAGATACGCAGTATTTT.

This clonotype was found a few times. The chain joins TRBV7-9 to TRBJ2-7, with 8 bases matching TRBD1. The germline CDR1 and CDR2 sequences are SEHNR and FQNEAQ (reference sequence). The junction had 9 bases not matched to a gene; V was cut back by 5 bases and J by 3 bases. CDR3 length equals 15 residues. CDR3 protein: CASSPAPGTGYEQYF. CDR3 sequence (DNA): TGTGCCAGCAGCCCAGCTCCCGGGACAGGCTACGAGCAGTACTTC. Filled out from reference TRBV7-9 and TRBJ2-7, the complete variable domain reads DTGVSQNPRHKITKRGQNVTFRCDPISEHNRLYWYRQTLGQGPEFLTYFQNEAQLEKSRLLSDRFSAERPKGSFSTLEIQRTEQGDSAMYLCASSPAPGTGYEQYFGPGTRLTVT.

This chain links TRBV29-1 with TRBJ2-7; a weak D match, TRBD2 (5 bases). Germline loops: CDR1 SQVTM, CDR2 ANQGSEA. Trimming removed 1 base at V and 3 bases at J, with 10 bases between. The CDR3 has 13 residues. The CDR3 DNA sequence: TGCAGCGTTGAAGGGGCCGGGGTCTACGAGCAGTACTTC. It is translated as CSVEGAGVYEQYF.

This clonotype was seen at least ten times. The V and J genes are TRBV11-2 and TRBJ2-1; TRBD2 aligns across 8 bases. The CDR3 covers 17 residues. The germline V gene has CDR1 SGHAT and CDR2 FQNNGV. With V trimmed by 4 bases and J by 5 bases, 13 bases remained unmatched. CDR3 amino acids: CASSSPLSGGFDNEQFF. CDR3 coding DNA: TGTGCCAGCAGCTCCCCTCTGAGCGGGGGATTCGACAATGAGCAGTTCTTC.

This chain connects TRBV20-1 to TRBJ1-3; tentatively, D is TRBD1 (6 bases). The V gene's germline CDR1 is DFQATT and CDR2 SNEGSKA (reference sequence). Trimming removed 0 bases from V and 4 bases from J, with 10 bases in between. The CDR3 sequence is 14 residues long. CDR3: CSARELGGGNTIYF. The DNA for the CDR3 is TGCAGTGCTAGAGAGCTGGGGGGCGGAAACACCATATATTTT.

V usage is TRBV2 and J usage is TRBJ2-1; unclear D gene. V was trimmed by 4 bases and J by 15 bases, leaving 19 bases between them. Germline assignment: CDR1 SNHLY and CDR2 FYNNEI. The CDR3 has 13 amino acids. The CDR3 spells CASSAMRTPNGFF. In nucleotides, the CDR3 is TGTGCCAGCAGTGCGATGAGGACCCCAAATGGGTTCTTC.

There are a few counts of this clonotype. The chain couples TRBV7-9 to TRBJ1-1; the D is unclear. The CDR3 consists of 10 residues. CDR1 and CDR2 from the germline V gene are SEHNR and FQNEAQ (reference sequence). V was shortened by 5 bases and J by 5 bases, with 3 bases between the two germline ends. Here the CDR3 DNA reads TGTGCCAGCAGCCATACTGAAGCTTTCTTT. This translates into CASSHTEAFF.

This clonotype was counted a few times. The rearrangement links TRBV4-1 to TRBJ2-1; 9 bases match TRBD2. V dropped 0 bases and J dropped 2; count of bases not matched to a gene: 2. Germline loops: CDR1 MGHRA, CDR2 YSYEKL. The CDR3 runs 16 residues. The CDR3, as DNA: TGCGCCAGCAGCCAAGAGGTAGCGGGGGCCTACAATGAGCAGTTCTTC. This encodes CASSQEVAGAYNEQFF.

The V and J genes are TRBV9 and TRBJ2-2, with D perhaps given as TRBD1 or TRBD2 (6 bases each). Trimming removed 0 bases at V and 4 bases at J, with 10 bases between. Germline loops: CDR1 SGDLS, CDR2 YYNGEE. This CDR3 spans 15 amino acids. This CDR3 is CASSVEGGPTGELFF. The CDR3 bases are TGTGCCAGCAGCGTAGAAGGGGGGCCCACCGGGGAGCTGTTTTTT.

This chain uses TRBV12-3 or TRBV12-4 with TRBJ2-1, with D uncertain. This CDR3 region has 12 residues. Trimming pared 3 bases from V and 7 bases from J, leaving 7 bases between. The DNA of the CDR3 is TGTGCCAGCAGTTTCCTAGGAAATGAGCAGTTCTTC. Its protein is CASSFLGNEQFF.